This entry lists 23 T cell receptor beta chains sequenced from one sample in a study of resident and recirculating memory T cells in vitiligo. Repertoires were generated with immunoSEQ multiplex PCR, while TCRdb's copy carries only in-frame clones and drops some. The sample includes 70,000 to 85,000 clones, approximately 90% of them seen just once. The sequencing sample was made of blood. The receptors originated from a male donor with vitiligo.

This rearrangement joins TRBV7-6 to TRBJ2-1; 12 nucleotides match TRBD1. CDR3 length equals 16 residues. Germline V lookup: CDR1 SGHVS, CDR2 FNYEAQ. V shed 0 bases and J 6 bases; nucleotides not matched to a gene: 3. CDR3 DNA: TGTGCCAGCAGCTTAGCGTCGGGACAGGGGGCCAATGAGCAGTTCTTC. It translates to CASSLASGQGANEQFF. Variable domain in full (rest from reference TRBV7-6 and TRBJ2-1): GAGVSQSPRYKVTKRGQDVALRCDPISGHVSLYWYRQALGQGPEFLTYFNYEAQQDKSGLPNDRFSAERPEGSISTLTIQRTEQRDSAMYRCASSLASGQGANEQFFGPGTRLTVL.

The chain carries TRBV5-1 and TRBJ1-1; 9 bases agree with TRBD1. Trimming took 3 bases from V and 3 from J; bases not matched to a gene: 0. Germline CDR1 is SGHRS and CDR2 is YFSETQ. CDR3 length: 13 amino acids. The CDR3 region is CASSWTGDTEAFF. In DNA, the CDR3 is TGCGCCAGCAGCTGGACAGGGGACACTGAAGCTTTCTTT.

This clone appeared a single time. The chain is built from TRBV14 and TRBJ1-1; TRBD1 agrees at 9 bases. This CDR3 has 16 amino acids. Germline CDR1 reads SGHDN; CDR2 reads FVKESK. The trim removed 1 base at V and 0 bases at J, leaving 3 bases unmatched. The CDR3 DNA follows: TGTGCCAGCAGCCAAGGGGACAGGGTTTTGAACACTGAAGCTTTCTTT. This gives the protein CASSQGDRVLNTEAFF.

V and J are TRBV7-9 and TRBJ1-6; TRBD1 agrees at 7 bases. CDR1 SEHNR and CDR2 FQNEAQ come from the germline V gene (reference sequence). CDR3 length: 15 residues. V was pared by 1 base and J by 11 bases, with 8 bases of the junction left unmatched. CDR3 loop: CASSLEDRERPPLHF. As DNA, the CDR3 is TGTGCCAGCAGCTTAGAAGACAGGGAGAGGCCACCCCTCCACTTT. Using reference TRBV7-9 and TRBJ1-6 for the parts outside the CDR3, the full variable domain is DTGVSQNPRHKITKRGQNVTFRCDPISEHNRLYWYRQTLGQGPEFLTYFQNEAQLEKSRLLSDRFSAERPKGSFSTLEIQRTEQGDSAMYLCASSLEDRERPPLHFGNGTRLTVT.

The chain recombines TRBV7-2 with TRBJ1-5; D uncertain. Deletions cut 1 base from V and 6 bases from J, with 7 bases between. The CDR3 runs 13 residues. CDR1 is SGHTA, CDR2 FQGNSA, per germline. The chain's CDR3 is CASSLVVGQPQHF. The CDR3 coding sequence is TGTGCCAGCAGCTTAGTAGTCGGTCAGCCCCAGCATTTT.

This chain uses TRBV30 with TRBJ1-3; 8 bases line up with TRBD1. The V gene's germline CDR1 is GTSNPN and CDR2 SVGIG (reference sequence). The CDR3 has 15 amino acids. The V and J ends lost 2 bases and 1 base, in that order; junction bases with no gene match: 4. The CDR3 coding sequence is TGTGCCTGGAGTTCAGGGGGCATATCTGGAAACACCATATATTTT. It encodes CAWSSGGISGNTIYF.

The genes are TRBV6-6 and TRBJ1-2; weak D call: TRBD1 (5 bases). This CDR3 is built from 16 residues. Trimming removed 6 bases from V and 1 base from J, with 18 bases in between. Germline V gene lookup returns CDR1 MNHNY and CDR2 SVGAGI (reference sequence). CDR3 residues: CASSNGRVGLNYGYTF. The CDR3, as DNA: TGTGCCAGCAGCAACGGCAGGGTAGGGCTTAACTATGGCTACACCTTC.

This clone was recorded once. The CDR3 nucleotides read TGTGCCAGCAGCTTGGTGCGGCGGTCTAAGGGCAATCAGCCCCAGCATTTT. Protein: CASSLVRRSKGNQPQHF. The chain recombines TRBV5-8 with TRBJ1-5; D gene unclear. The CDR3 is made up of 17 amino acids. With 0 bases removed from V and 2 bases from J, the gap between germline ends came to 15 bases. Looked up from germline, CDR1 is SGHTS and CDR2 is YDEGEE.

This clone was detected only once. V gene TRBV6-5 combines with J gene TRBJ1-6; D possibly corresponds to TRBD1 (5 bases). Per germline, CDR1 MNHEY and CDR2 SVGAGI. The CDR3 covers 16 residues. The V and J ends lost 2 bases and 10 bases respectively, with 18 bases between them. The DNA of the CDR3 is TGTGCCAGCAGTTACGGAGGGGTTGGCGGGAGATCACCCCTCCACTTT. Amino acid sequence: CASSYGGVGGRSPLHF.

The chain is built from TRBV15 and TRBJ1-4, with 11 bases aligning to TRBD1. The V gene's germline CDR1 is LNHNV and CDR2 YYDKDF (reference sequence). The V segment lost 3 bases and the J segment 2 bases; nucleotides outside the gene matches: 8. The CDR3 extends over 18 amino acids. CDR3 residues: CATSRIWTGGATNEKLFF. DNA of the CDR3: TGTGCCACCAGCAGGATTTGGACAGGGGGCGCGACTAATGAAAAACTGTTTTTT.

The chain combines TRBV27 with TRBJ1-2; D is perhaps TRBD1 (5 bases). Germline assignment: CDR1 MNHEY and CDR2 SMNVEV (reference sequence). The CDR3 runs to 16 residues. V lost 0 bases and J lost 4, with 15 bases in between. CDR3 loop: CASSLSPDLGVYGYTF. As DNA, the CDR3 is TGTGCCAGCAGTTTATCCCCTGATCTAGGGGTCTATGGCTACACCTTC.

This clone was picked up one time. The rearrangement uses TRBV5-1 and TRBJ2-3, with no clear D. The CDR3 covers 12 residues. V gave up 5 bases and J gave up 8 bases, with 12 bases separating them. Germline lookup yields CDR1 SGHRS and CDR2 YFSETQ. DNA for the CDR3: TGCGCCAGCAGTTCCACGTCAGGTACGCAGTATTTT. It is translated as CASSSTSGTQYF.

The CDR3 loop is CASGLDQRGGRRNEQFF. The CDR3, as DNA: TGTGCTAGTGGTTTGGACCAGCGGGGGGGCCGAAGAAATGAGCAGTTCTTC. The chain is built from TRBV12-5 and TRBJ2-1, with TRBD2 matching 10 bases. V lost 1 base to trimming and J lost 7 bases; unmatched junction nucleotides: 10. Looked up from germline, CDR1 is LGHNT and CDR2 is FRNRAP. This CDR3 comprises 17 residues. The variable domain in full, with the rest retrieved from reference TRBV12-5 and TRBJ2-1, is DARVTQTPRHKVTEMGQEVTMRCQPILGHNTVFWYRQTMMQGLELLAYFRNRAPLDDSGMPKDRFSAEMPDATLATLKIQPSEPRDSAVYFCASGLDQRGGRRNEQFFGPGTRLTVL.

The rearrangement uses TRBV6-1 and TRBJ2-7; the D gene is possibly TRBD2 (5 bases). The CDR3 loop spans 13 amino acids. Germline lookup yields CDR1 MNHNS and CDR2 SASEGT. The ends were cut back, 4 bases at V and 7 bases at J, with 14 bases in the middle. The CDR3 sequence: CASSVRRAGEQYF. The CDR3 region has the DNA TGTGCCAGCAGTGTGCGGCGGGCCGGGGAGCAGTACTTC.

The CDR3: CASSPGTDSLYGYTF. The CDR3 DNA follows: TGCGCCAGCAGCCCGGGGACAGACAGTCTCTATGGCTACACCTTC. The chain carries TRBV5-1 and TRBJ1-2, with TRBD1 matching over 7 bases. With 4 bases clipped from V and 4 bases from J, the junction kept 10 bases outside the gene matches. This CDR3 has 15 amino acids. The V gene's germline CDR1 is SGHRS and CDR2 YFSETQ.

The CDR3 here is CATRSHQSSGANVLTF. In DNA form, the CDR3 reads TGTGCCACCCGTAGCCACCAGTCCTCTGGGGCCAACGTCCTGACTTTC. The chain carries TRBV7-2 and TRBJ2-6; D gene uncertain. This CDR3 region has 16 residues. V lost 10 bases to trimming and J lost 0 bases, with 16 bases between them. Germline V gene sequence: CDR1 SGHTA, CDR2 FQGNSA.

This CDR3 reads CASSQEWAGQVNEKLFF. DNA for the CDR3: TGCGCCAGCAGCCAAGAGTGGGCGGGACAGGTTAATGAAAAACTGTTTTTT. The V gene is TRBV4-3, the J gene TRBJ1-4, with TRBD1 matching over 8 bases. The CDR3 is 17 amino acids. CDR1 LGHNA and CDR2 YSLEER come from the germline V gene. Unmatched junction bases numbered 7, after V lost 0 bases and J lost 4 bases.

The chain carries TRBV5-4 and TRBJ1-2; D unresolved. Germline-derived CDR1 and CDR2 are SGHNT and YYREEE (reference sequence). CDR3 size: 13 residues. Trimming shortened V by 2 bases and J by 4 bases, and 9 bases separated the two germline ends. The CDR3: CASSFRGLYGYTF. The DNA of the CDR3 is TGTGCCAGCAGCTTCCGCGGACTCTATGGCTACACCTTC.

This clone was observed once. V is TRBV19 and J is TRBJ1-1; D is perhaps TRBD1 (5 bases). The CDR3 extends over 14 amino acids. The germline V gene has CDR1 LNHDA and CDR2 SQIVND (reference sequence). V lost 7 bases and J lost 0, with 12 bases in between. CDR3 amino acids: CASTDRSMNTEAFF. The CDR3 region has the DNA TGTGCCAGTACCGACAGATCGATGAACACTGAAGCTTTCTTT. The full variable domain, in which reference TRBV19 and TRBJ1-1 provide the parts outside the CDR3, is DGGITQSPKYLFRKEGQNVTLSCEQNLNHDAMYWYRQDPGQGLRLIYYSQIVNDFQKGDIAEGYSVSREKKESFPLTVTSAQKNPTAFYLCASTDRSMNTEAFFGQGTRLTVV.

The V gene is TRBV4-1, the J gene TRBJ1-1; D is unclear. Trimming pared 5 bases from V and 0 bases from J, leaving 13 bases between. Germline assignment: CDR1 MGHRA and CDR2 YSYEKL. The CDR3 runs to 15 residues. CDR3 DNA: TGCGCCAGCAGCGATTACAGCCTCATGAACACTGAAGCTTTCTTT. Translating gives CASSDYSLMNTEAFF.

The rearrangement uses TRBV6-6 and TRBJ2-5; 7 nucleotides match TRBD2. The length of the CDR3 is 15 residues. Losses at the gene ends were 7 bases for V and 1 base for J; bases not matched to a gene: 9. From germline, CDR1 is MNHNY and CDR2 SVGAGI (reference sequence). CDR3 region: CASTTLAGVQETQYF. Here the CDR3 DNA reads TGTGCCAGCACCACGCTTGCGGGAGTCCAAGAGACCCAGTACTTC.

The chain combines TRBV28 with TRBJ1-1; TRBD1 agrees at 10 bases. This CDR3 spans 14 amino acids. The germline CDR1 and CDR2 sequences are MDHEN and SYDVKM. V gave up 5 bases and J gave up 10 bases; unmatched junction bases: 10. The CDR3 DNA is TGTGCCAGCAGTCCCCCCCGCCGGACAGGGGGAGCTTTCTTT. Translating gives CASSPPRRTGGAFF.

The CDR3 coding sequence is TGTGCCAGCAGCTTAGTCGGGACAGGGAGCACAGATACGCAGTATTTT. Protein sequence: CASSLVGTGSTDTQYF. The V gene is TRBV7-2, the J gene TRBJ2-3; TRBD1 aligns across 9 bases. The CDR3 consists of 16 residues. Germline CDR1 reads SGHTA; CDR2 reads FQGNSA. The V segment lost 1 base and the J segment 0 bases; nucleotides outside the gene matches: 2.